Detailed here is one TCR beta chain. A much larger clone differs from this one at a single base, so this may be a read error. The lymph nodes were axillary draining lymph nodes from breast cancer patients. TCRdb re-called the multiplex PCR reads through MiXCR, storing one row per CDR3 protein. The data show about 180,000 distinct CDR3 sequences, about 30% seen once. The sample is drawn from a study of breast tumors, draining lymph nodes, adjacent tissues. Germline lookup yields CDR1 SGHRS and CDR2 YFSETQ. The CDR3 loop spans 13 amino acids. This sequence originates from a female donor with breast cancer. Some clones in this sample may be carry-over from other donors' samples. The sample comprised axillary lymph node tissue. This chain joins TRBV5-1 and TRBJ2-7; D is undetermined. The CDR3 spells CASRFEPYYDQYF. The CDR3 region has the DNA TGCGCCAGCAGATTCGAACCTTACTACGACCAGTACTTC.